The present TCR beta chain was sequenced within a study of cytomegalovirus exposure and HLA in healthy donors (dated 2017 in TCRdb). Context from the whole study: In an earlier analysis of approximately 640 of the donors, approximately 300 Gb of sequence data and 90 million to 130 million unique TCR beta sequences from some 170 million T cells were reported. An earlier analysis of several hundred of the donors applied high-throughput TCR beta sequencing to assess whether each TCR beta V gene segment acted as functional or pseudogenic. To predict cytomegalovirus infection status, the study combined high-throughput TCR immunosequencing, statistical association of individual TCRs with disease status, and machine learning. A later analysis re-examined previously published TCR beta repertoires from several hundred donors and added high-resolution HLA genotyping to investigate patterns of TCR occurrence. HLA typing included class I and class II loci at four-digit resolution. The study aimed to test whether cataloging public T cell receptors could reveal signatures of past pathogen exposure. Donor age, sex, ethnicity and CMV serostatus were compiled together with the repertoire data. In addition to the first cohort of around 670 subjects, a separate validation cohort of approximately 120 different subjects was used. The study used immunosequencing to profile the T cell repertoires of hundreds of subjects and linked those repertoires to cytomegalovirus serostatus. A handful of DR-DQ haplotypes were handled as single units for association and clustering because linkage in the cohort was strong. On average, about 240,000 unique TCR beta nucleotide sequences were sequenced per donor among fewer than 500 genotyped donors of the cohort, with roughly a sixth of those sequences being non-productive. The number of typed donors differed by locus: about 620-640 for A, B, C, DRB1 and DQB1; 500 to 550 for DQA1; around 580 for DPA1; and about 450 for DPB1. Genome-wide SNP genotypes for about 55% of the 666 donors were used in a later genetic analysis, which treated that subset as a discovery cohort. Of the roughly 410 genotyped donors, 70% to 90% were placed in the genetic ancestry cluster associated with self-reported Caucasian donors. Around 320 gigabases of sequencing data and approximately 84 million unique TCR sequences were included in an early release covering around 650 HLA-typed donors. Rather than drawing on any new phenotypic data, the later analysis identified candidate immune exposures from TCR beta sequences and the way those sequences occurred across donors. Every discovery cohort repertoire had been produced on one sequencing platform.

The receptor library was made with the immunoSEQ multiplex PCR assay. The multiplex PCR relied on a mix of 60 forward primers for TCR Vbeta segments and 13 reverse primers for TCR Jbeta segments. A multiplex PCR assay on genomic DNA amplified the CDR3 region of rearranged TCR beta genes. On the Illumina HiSeq System, the amplified TCR beta libraries were sequenced as 87-base-pair reads. The study's processing was this. A later analysis tallied around 87 million unique TCR beta chains across the 700 or so repertoires, and approximately 12 million of those chains were shared by two or more donors. Raw reads were error-corrected and collapsed into unique sequences by a nearest-neighbor algorithm in which closely related sequences were merged to remove PCR and sequencing errors. To assign V, D and J gene segments, CDR3 sequences were aligned to IMGT reference sequences. For a sequence to be retained, at least a six-nucleotide match to both a V gene segment and a J gene segment was required. A rearrangement counted as productive if the CDR3 had no stop codons and remained in frame with V and J, and every other rearrangement counted as non-productive. CDR3 was defined by IMGT convention, running from the second conserved V-encoded cysteine to the conserved J-encoded phenylalanine. The earlier analysis of about 570 of the donors excluded any sequence lacking an unambiguous match to a single V gene segment. An earlier analysis of 500 to 600 of the donors classified V segments as functional when productive rearrangements were above 56.7% and as segregating when the standard deviation between donors was above 5%. A statistical classification framework was developed to diagnose cytomegalovirus status using the catalog of TCR beta chain sequences. In a later analysis, TCR nucleotide sequences were compared against IMGT/GENE-DB human TR gene sequences so that V and J genes could be assigned. A later analysis assigned CDR3 sequences and most-parsimonious VDJ recombination scenarios with the TCRdist pipeline. In a later analysis, each TCR beta chain was defined by its CDR3 amino acid sequence together with its V-gene family, and reads without a unique V-gene family were excluded. To address suspected cross-contamination and a sequencing artifact, a later analysis removed around 590 highly shared, low-generation-probability nucleotide sequences. In a later analysis, a clonal expansion index for each public chain was calculated from normalized within-repertoire ranks of inferred template counts. A later analysis computed generation probabilities with a VDJ recombination model fitted to out-of-frame rearrangements, and checked the results against IGoR. In a later analysis, hypergeometric tests were used to score TCR-TCR, TCR-HLA and TCR-CMV co-occurrence, with a repertoire-size bias correction applied to TCR pairs. A later analysis estimated false discovery rates by permuting HLA or CMV assignments 20 times. A later analysis grouped co-occurring TCRs with DBSCAN, adding TCRdist sequence similarity when clustering within HLA-allele-positive subsets. Co-occurrence clustering excluded repertoires with fewer than 30,000 or more than 120,000 public chains, plus five with anomalous nucleotide sharing. Imported from immuneACCESS, the table was reduced by TCRdb to in-frame sequences with V and J called. These copies leave out some clones; in studies compared against another copy, an unresolved V gene accounts for under half, and the cause of the remainder is not known. That table gives V, J and clone size, and the DNA gave D and trimming. A total of 100,000 to 150,000 clones appear in this sample, around three quarters of them only once. The ten largest account for less than 3% of the sample.

The germline V gene gives CDR1 as SGHTA and CDR2 as FQGNSA. The CDR3 runs 15 residues from the cysteine to the phenylalanine. Only CDR3 DNA is held: 45 bases, read in frame from base 1. Deletion took 2 bases off V and 1 base off J, with a span of 8 bases between the germline ends. The cohort was made up of roughly 670 healthy bone marrow donors. All cohort members were sampled while nominally healthy, although unrecorded immune exposures were likely present. The donor tested CMV seropositive and was one of the 289 seropositive cohort members. A peripheral blood sample was collected from each donor, and TCR beta sequencing was performed on peripheral blood mononuclear cells. Genomic DNA was extracted from the blood cell samples with the Qiagen DNeasy Blood Extraction Kit. As regards this clone: Its antigen remains undetermined. Base qualities are not provided; no much larger clone lies one nucleotide away. Other DNA variants within this sample encode the same CDR3.

The full study reports these points: A further reported finding was that TCR beta sequences accurately predicted the HLA-A and HLA-B alleles for most subjects in the first cohort. In a later analysis, TCR association rates were found to vary across HLA loci, with the most associated TCRs seen for DRB1 alleles and the fewest for HLA-C alleles. The sequencing pipeline was judged likely to have produced a cluster of highly shared sequence variants as a technical artifact. In this cohort, only TCR beta chains were sequenced, and detectable features were limited by the absence of alpha or paired-chain data. Across donors, most TCR sequences were observed very rarely, whereas some public TCRs were present in many individuals. In an earlier analysis of some 500 of the donors, most TCR beta V segments were observed in productive rearrangements about 87% or about 30% of the time, broadly matching IMGT annotations. A few of the identified cytomegalovirus-associated TCR beta chains were confirmed in vitro to be specific for cytomegalovirus antigens. Some IMGT-functional V segments, including TRBV6-2 and TRBV6-3, could not be told apart with the 87-base-pair reads, so those segments were excluded. CMV serostatus was the only immune exposure information available for the cohort. In a later analysis, HLA-associated TCR beta chains showed more clonal expansion and lower generation probabilities than non-associated chains that were equally common. A total of some 180 TCR beta chains were listed by the study as associated with cytomegalovirus. Correlated functional status among segregating V segments might be attributable to linkage disequilibrium, but an unknown experimental factor could not be ruled out. The authors suggested that the approach could potentially be extended to other disease states and immunological phenotypes. According to a later genetic analysis, donors in an Asian-associated ancestry cluster had fewer N-insertions in productive TCRs than the approximately 650-donor mean. Specific HLA alleles were associated with 15,000 to 20,000 TCR beta sequences at a false discovery rate of 0.05 in a later analysis. In a later analysis, several top co-occurrence clusters were reported to appear linked to parvovirus B19, influenza, CMV and Epstein-Barr virus. The presence/absence analyses assumed that sequencing depth was roughly uniform across donors, and that assumption may not be true. Because counts were too low, roughly 18 rarely observed V segments, including chromosome 9 orphons, were left out of the earlier analysis of about 500 of the donors. When HLA alleles, especially DR and DQ, strongly co-occurred, TCR associations were difficult to assign to individual alleles. V-gene and J-gene trimming of TCR beta chains was associated with a missense DCLRE1C variant in a later genetic analysis, and the association was replicated in an independent cohort. Because HLA typing was missing for some donors at each locus, association tests included only the typed subset. The classifier was reported to diagnose cytomegalovirus status with high specificity and sensitivity in both the original and validation cohorts. A later analysis found that most CMV-associated TCR beta chains appeared HLA-restricted, with HLA associations seemingly driven largely by CMV exposure.

The sequenced sample consisted of PBMCs. In this chain, TRBV7-2 is recombined with TRBJ2-2, with a tentative D gene TRBD2 over 6 matching bases. This sequence was found in a middle-aged woman in good health and CMV-seropositive. The bases read TGTGCCAGCAGCTTAAGGGGAGGGAACACCGGGGAGCTGTTTTTT. The translation is CASSLRGGNTGELFF.